This TCR beta chain was found in a study of CD8 T cells in Susac syndrome. In this sample, this clonotype turned up once. Random hexamers were used to reverse transcribe 0.5 to 1 ug of RNA. The immunoSEQ assay covered 54 Vbeta and 13 Jbeta segments for CDR3. MiXCR, run by TCRdb on the immunoSEQ multiplex PCR reads, gives a single entry per CDR3 protein. The sample holds fewer than 80,000 distinct CDR3 sequences, around 94% seen once. With V trimmed by 0 bases and J by 6 bases, 6 bases remained unmatched. CDR3 length: 16 residues. Germline CDR1 reads ENHRY; CDR2 reads SYGVKD. The sequenced sample was CD8+ T cells from PBMCs. This TCR came from a human donor with Susac syndrome. V usage is TRBV10-3 and J usage is TRBJ1-5, with 9 bases matching TRBD1. The CDR3 nucleotides are TGTGCCATCAGTGAGTCGATGACAGGGGGTTTTCAGCCCCAGCATTTT. Translating it yields CAISESMTGGFQPQHF.